Listed below are T cell receptor beta chains from one sample, sequenced in a study of blood T cell repertoires in COVID-19. Method: immunoSEQ multiplex PCR; TCRdb's copy keeps in-frame clones and lacks some. The sample records more than 350,000 clones, roughly 90% being singletons. Material for sequencing was peripheral blood. These receptors originate from a young woman with COVID-19, enrolled during active disease. The CDR3 runs from the conserved cysteine through the conserved F or W. A D gene is named only where the DNA matches it firmly. Size is stated for part of the rows, as once, few or many counts, or as a class when the clone is expanded.

clone size	J gene	V gene	D gene	CDR3 protein	CDR3 DNA
-	TRBJ2-2	TRBV28	-	CASPGANTGELFF	TGTGCCAGCCCCGGTGCGAACACCGGGGAGCTGTTTTTT
-	TRBJ2-3	TRBV4-3	-	CASSQELRSTDTQYF	TGCGCCAGCAGCCAAGAATTGAGATCCACAGATACGCAGTATTTT
-	TRBJ2-7	TRBV20-1	-	CSASSPQGAPYEQYF	TGCAGTGCTAGTTCCCCACAGGGAGCCCCCTACGAGCAGTACTTC
-	TRBJ2-3	TRBV18	TRBD1	CASSPTGSGQLTDTQYF	TGTGCCAGCTCACCCACGGGATCGGGACAGCTCACAGATACGCAGTATTTT
-	TRBJ2-7	TRBV4-2	TRBD2	CASSQDLVAGESYEQYF	TGTGCCAGCAGCCAAGATTTAGTGGCGGGGGAGTCCTACGAGCAGTACTTC
once	TRBJ2-1	TRBV4-3	TRBD2	CASSLSGGSYNEQFF	TGCGCCAGCAGCCTTTCCGGGGGGTCTTACAATGAGCAGTTCTTC
-	TRBJ2-3	TRBV9	-	CASSAWDKGTDTQYF	TGTGCCAGCAGCGCCTGGGACAAAGGCACAGATACGCAGTATTTT
many	TRBJ1-5	TRBV19	TRBD1	CASSPQTGGGNQPQHF	TGTGCCAGTAGTCCACAGACAGGGGGTGGCAATCAGCCCCAGCATTTT
-	TRBJ1-5	TRBV5-5	-	CASSLGGTDQPQHF	TGTGCCAGCAGCTTAGGAGGGACCGATCAGCCCCAGCATTTT
-	TRBJ2-3	TRBV2	-	CADHGEGVSTDTQYF	TGTGCCGACCACGGGGAGGGGGTTTCCACAGATACGCAGTATTTT
-	TRBJ1-5	TRBV7-9	TRBD1	CASSRDRADRPQHF	TGTGCCAGCAGCCGCGACAGGGCTGATCGGCCCCAGCATTTT
-	TRBJ2-5	TRBV21-1	-	CASSKYSRGVGETQYF	TGTGCCAGCAGCAAATATTCTCGCGGGGTGGGGGAGACCCAGTACTTC
-	TRBJ2-7	TRBV7-2	-	CASSLVRVSYEQYF	TGTGCCAGCAGCTTAGTCAGGGTTTCCTACGAGCAGTACTTC
-	TRBJ1-6	TRBV7-9	-	CASSSKGGQNSPLHF	TGTGCCAGCAGCTCAAAGGGCGGGCAGAATTCACCCCTCCACTTT
-	TRBJ1-6	TRBV5-5	TRBD1	CASSLGGTGTSPLHF	TGTGCCAGCAGCTTGGGAGGGACAGGGACTTCACCCCTCCACTTT
-	TRBJ2-1	TRBV6-2/TRBV6-3	-	CASSYSAGAETEQFF	TGTGCCAGCAGTTACTCCGCGGGGGCCGAAACTGAGCAGTTCTTC
-	TRBJ2-6	TRBV18	-	CASSPPTGSGANVLTF	TGTGCCAGCTCACCACCGACGGGATCTGGGGCCAACGTCCTGACTTTC
-	TRBJ2-1	TRBV6-2/TRBV6-3	TRBD2	CASSKQSGTSEPNEQFF	TGTGCCAGCAGTAAGCAGTCCGGGACTAGCGAACCAAATGAGCAGTTCTTC
-	TRBJ1-6	TRBV2	-	CASSLGTPTNNSPLHF	TGTGCCAGCAGTCTAGGCACCCCAACTAATAATTCACCCCTCCACTTT
-	TRBJ2-1	TRBV5-6	TRBD2	CASSFLAGNSYNEQFF	TGTGCCAGCAGCTTCTTAGCGGGAAACTCCTACAATGAGCAGTTCTTC
-	TRBJ2-1	TRBV10-2	TRBD2	CATGTSGHNEQFF	TGCGCCACCGGGACTAGCGGCCACAATGAGCAGTTCTTC
once	TRBJ1-1	TRBV24-1	TRBD1	CATSDRGPNTEAFF	TGTGCCACCAGTGACAGGGGGCCGAACACTGAAGCTTTCTTT
-	TRBJ1-2	TRBV18	-	CASSPERDNYGYTF	TGTGCCAGCTCACCAGAGAGGGATAACTATGGCTACACCTTC
-	TRBJ1-5	TRBV5-6	TRBD1	CASSLDRGVGPQHF	TGTGCCAGCAGCTTGGACAGGGGGGTTGGGCCCCAGCATTTT
-	TRBJ1-3	TRBV4-1	TRBD1	CASSQLTGGSGNTIYF	TGCGCCAGCAGCCAGTTGACAGGGGGCAGTGGAAACACCATATATTTT